These 7 T cell receptor beta chains were sequenced from one sample in a study of T cell changes during pregnancy in multiple sclerosis. Profiled with immunoSEQ multiplex PCR; TCRdb holds only in-frame clones, not every one. The table has approximately 46,000 clones, about nine tenths seen once. The sequenced sample was CD4+ T cells from peripheral blood mononuclear cells, obtained after pregnancy. All receptors derive from a female donor with multiple sclerosis, enrolled in a pregnancy study.

This clone was counted once. The chain carries TRBV5-4 and TRBJ2-3; 15 bases line up with TRBD2. The CDR3 is made up of 16 amino acids. Germline V gives CDR1 SGHNT, CDR2 YYREEE (reference sequence). The trim removed 3 bases at V and 4 bases at J, leaving 3 bases unmatched. Here the CDR3 DNA reads TGTGCCAGCAGCTCCGGACTAGCGGGAGGGCCAGATACGCAGTATTTT. This encodes CASSSGLAGGPDTQYF.

The chain is built from TRBV30 and TRBJ2-3; 14 nucleotides match TRBD2. CDR1 is GTSNPN, CDR2 SVGIG, per germline (reference sequence). V dropped 2 bases and J dropped 1; count of bases not matched to a gene: 5. CDR3 size: 17 residues. The CDR3 loop is CAWSLMGLAGGTDTQYF. The CDR3 DNA follows: TGTGCCTGGAGTCTCATGGGACTAGCGGGGGGCACAGATACGCAGTATTTT.

This CDR3 reads CASSYSPQLAIDEQYF. Written as DNA, the CDR3 is TGTGCCAGCAGTTACTCGCCCCAACTAGCGATCGACGAGCAGTACTTC. The chain couples TRBV6-5 to TRBJ2-7; 7 positions match TRBD2. Germline V gene data show CDR1 as MNHEY and CDR2 as SVGAGI. V dropped 0 bases and J dropped 5; count of bases not matched to a gene: 10. The CDR3 contains 16 residues.

The V and J genes are TRBV7-9 and TRBJ2-3; the D gene is possibly TRBD2 (5 bases). V was trimmed by 5 bases and J by 8 bases, leaving 11 bases between them. This CDR3 region has 12 residues. In germline, CDR1 is SEHNR, CDR2 FQNEAQ (reference sequence). CDR3 bases: TGTGCCAGCAGCCTCGACGCGGGTACGCAGTATTTT. Translated: CASSLDAGTQYF.

The gene calls are TRBV7-3 and TRBJ2-1; a possible D gene is TRBD2 (5 bases). From germline, CDR1 is SGHTA and CDR2 FQGTGA. The CDR3 spans 17 residues. V was pared by 5 bases and J by 0 bases, with 17 bases between. The CDR3 loop reads CASSLETKRLSYNEQFF. The CDR3 DNA sequence: TGTGCCAGCAGCCTAGAAACTAAGCGGCTCTCCTACAATGAGCAGTTCTTC. The full variable domain, completed using reference TRBV7-3 and TRBJ2-1, is GAGVSQTPSNKVTEKGKYVELRCDPISGHTALYWYRQSLGQGPEFLIYFQGTGAADDSGLPNDRFFAVRPEGSVSTLKIQRTERGDSAVYLCASSLETKRLSYNEQFFGPGTRLTVL.

This clone was seen just once. The chain carries TRBV6-5 and TRBJ2-2; D unresolved. The germline gives CDR1 MNHEY, CDR2 SVGAGI. V was trimmed by 2 bases and J by 2 bases, leaving 6 bases between them. The CDR3 length is 14 residues. Here the CDR3 reads CASSYGENTGELFF. In DNA form, the CDR3 reads TGTGCCAGCAGTTACGGAGAAAACACCGGGGAGCTGTTTTTT.

A remark on this clone: One end of the junction does not line up with germline, which may come from a read error. The chain recombines TRBV28 with TRBJ2-7; possibly TRBD1 for D (5 bases). The CDR3 runs to 11 residues. Germline CDR1 MDHEN, CDR2 SYDVKM. For the CDR3, the DNA is TGTGCCAGCAGTTTTCAGACAGATGAAGCCTTC. It translates to CASSFQTDEAF.